The 18 T cell receptor beta chains in this list originate from one sample, sequenced in a study of glioma-infiltrating T cells. Using RNA template, CDR3s of TCR alpha and beta were amplified with iRepertoire arm-PCR. TCRdb passed the multiplex PCR reads through MiXCR, listing each CDR3 protein once. The repertoire holds about 140,000 distinct CDR3 sequences, with about two fifths as singletons. The sample taken for sequencing was glioma tissue, nonneoplastic brain tissue, or PBMCs (not recorded which). These receptors were obtained from a human donor with low-grade glioma or glioblastoma, undergoing nonglioma brain surgery, or in good health (not recorded which).

This clonotype is a singleton in its sample. This chain joins TRBV27 and TRBJ2-1; D might be TRBD1 (5 bases). This CDR3 comprises 13 residues. Germline CDR1 MNHEY, CDR2 SMNVEV (reference sequence). V gave up 3 bases and J gave up 7 bases, with 10 bases separating them. In DNA form, the CDR3 reads TGTGCCAGCAGTTTGCAGGGTTGTAATGAGCAGTTCTTC. It specifies CASSLQGCNEQFF.

Turning to this clonotype: This may stem from a read error, because a much larger clone lies one nucleotide away. This sequence joins TRBV4-2 and TRBJ1-2; D is unresolved. This CDR3 has 11 residues. CDR1 and CDR2 from the germline V gene are LGHNA and YNFKEQ. Written as DNA, the CDR3 is TGTGCCAGCAGCCAAGAGTATGGCAACACCTTC. As protein: CASSQEYGNTF.

The chain joins TRBV7-9 to TRBJ2-7; the match to TRBD1 covers 9 bases. This CDR3 comprises 14 residues. Germline loops: CDR1 SEHNR, CDR2 FQNEAQ (reference sequence). V lost 5 bases, J lost 1 base, and 3 bases stayed unmatched. CDR3 loop: CASSLGTGSYEQYF. In DNA form, the CDR3 reads TGTGCCAGCAGCCTAGGGACAGGGTCCTACGAGCAGTACTTC.

The CDR3 DNA reads TGTGCCAGCTCACGCCTAGGAGATGAGCAGTTCTTC. This translates into CASSRLGDEQFF. The chain joins TRBV18 to TRBJ2-1; no definite D call. The CDR3 length is 12 residues. The germline V gene has CDR1 KGHSH and CDR2 LQKENI. Trimming removed 4 bases from V and 8 bases from J, with 9 bases in between.

The V and J genes are TRBV6-6 and TRBJ1-5; 7 nucleotides match TRBD1. V trimming: 4 bases; J trimming: 3 bases; junction bases outside the gene matches: 6. From germline, CDR1 is MNHNY and CDR2 SVGAGI (reference sequence). The CDR3 totals 15 residues. The CDR3 here is CASSSGGYVNQPQHF. CDR3 bases: TGTGCCAGCAGTTCAGGGGGATACGTCAATCAGCCCCAGCATTTT.

This clonotype was counted between two and nine times. The chain links TRBV6-1 to TRBJ2-1; D uncertain. The germline V gene encodes CDR1 MNHNS and CDR2 SASEGT. Trimming stripped 6 bases from V and 13 bases from J, with 19 bases between. This CDR3 is 13 amino acids long. The chain's CDR3 is CASRESNSPTQFF. DNA of the CDR3: TGTGCCAGCAGGGAAAGTAACTCCCCAACACAGTTCTTC.

The chain joins TRBV6-1 to TRBJ2-7, with D perhaps matching TRBD2 (5 bases). The germline V gene has CDR1 MNHNS and CDR2 SASEGT. The V gene lost 8 bases and the J gene lost 0 bases, with 11 bases spanning the gap. The CDR3 covers 13 residues. CDR3 nucleotides: TGTGCCAGCCACCGAGGAGGCTCCTACGAGCAGTACTTC. Its protein is CASHRGGSYEQYF.

This clonotype was recorded many times. The V call is TRBV6-1, the J call TRBJ1-1; D is ambiguous. CDR1 MNHNS and CDR2 SASEGT come from the germline V gene. This CDR3 contains 12 residues. V lost 10 bases and J 0 bases, leaving 9 bases between the germline ends. Here the CDR3 DNA reads TGTGCCACCTTGAGAATGAACACTGAAGCTTTCTTT. Its translation is CATLRMNTEAFF.

This clonotype came up a few times. The rearrangement uses TRBV6-2 or TRBV6-3 and TRBJ2-5; the D is unclear. Trimming removed 0 bases from V and 3 bases from J, with 11 bases in between. Per the germline V gene, CDR1 is MNHEY and CDR2 is SVGEGT. CDR3 length: 15 amino acids. The CDR3 reads CASSYSVPAEETQYF. In DNA form, the CDR3 reads TGTGCCAGCAGTTACTCGGTCCCCGCGGAAGAGACCCAGTACTTC.

V usage is TRBV10-3 and J usage is TRBJ1-3; no firm D call. The ends were cut back, 5 bases at V and 3 bases at J, with 14 bases in the middle. The CDR3 length is 15 residues. Germline V gene lookup returns CDR1 ENHRY and CDR2 SYGVKD. The CDR3 loop is CAISNHLRGGNTIYF. CDR3 nucleotide sequence: TGTGCCATCAGTAATCACCTACGGGGTGGAAACACCATATATTTT.

The rearrangement joins TRBV6-1 to TRBJ2-5; D possibly corresponds to TRBD2 (5 bases). Germline V gene sequence: CDR1 MNHNS, CDR2 SASEGT. This CDR3 is 13 amino acids long. The germline V and J ends were trimmed by 3 bases and 4 bases, with 9 bases remaining between them. CDR3 sequence: CASSDSSTETQYF. The CDR3 DNA follows: TGTGCCAGCAGTGACTCTAGCACAGAGACCCAGTACTTC.

In regard to this clonotype: The junction departs from germline at one end; a sequencing error may be responsible. The chain carries TRBV20-1 and TRBJ2-3; TRBD2 matches at 10 bases. CDR3 length equals 14 residues. Germline V gives CDR1 DFQATT, CDR2 SNEGSKA (reference sequence). This CDR3 reads CNADGGTSVDTQYF. CDR3 coding DNA: TGCAATGCTGACGGGGGGACTAGCGTAGATACGCAGTATTTT.

This clonotype has a handful of counts. The chain has TRBV27 and TRBJ2-6, with D uncertain. Germline CDR1 reads MNHEY; CDR2 reads SMNVEV (reference sequence). Trimming left V 5 bases short and J 10 bases short, with 9 bases between. The length of the CDR3 is 12 residues. The CDR3 bases are TGTGCCAGCAGTCCGGGCAGTAACGTCCTGACTTTC. As protein: CASSPGSNVLTF.

About this clonotype: One end of the junction does not line up with germline, which may come from a read error. The chain recombines TRBV7-2 with TRBJ2-1, with 8 bases matching TRBD1. Germline CDR1 SGHTA, CDR2 FQGNSA. This CDR3 region has 15 residues. CDR3 sequence reads: CASSPGGEVYNEKFF. The CDR3, as DNA: TGTGCCAGCAGCCCAGGGGGCGAAGTTTACAATGAGAAGTTCTTC.

V usage is TRBV27 and J usage is TRBJ1-1; no clear D. V lost 6 bases, J lost 6 bases, and 17 bases lay in between. The CDR3 has 14 amino acids. Per germline, CDR1 MNHEY and CDR2 SMNVEV (reference sequence). The CDR3 sequence is CASRGEGRIPEAFF. Here the CDR3 DNA reads TGTGCCAGCAGAGGAGAGGGTCGAATCCCTGAAGCTTTCTTT.

The chain is built from TRBV28 and TRBJ2-7; unclear D gene. The CDR3 totals 11 residues. V gave up 7 bases and J gave up 3 bases, with 7 bases separating them. The V gene's germline CDR1 is MDHEN and CDR2 SYDVKM. CDR3: CASTRNYEQYF. The DNA of the CDR3 is TGTGCCAGCACAAGGAACTACGAGCAGTACTTC.

J is TRBJ2-7 and V is TRBV20-1; D tentatively fits TRBD1 or TRBD2 (5 bases each). Per the germline V gene, CDR1 is DFQATT and CDR2 is SNEGSKA (reference sequence). Trimming cost V 5 bases and J 9 bases, with 11 bases left between them. CDR3 length: 10 amino acids. The CDR3 DNA reads as TGCAGTGCTGGACGGGACGTGCAGTACTTC. Its translation is CSAGRDVQYF.

This clonotype was counted only a few times. This chain uses TRBV20-1 with TRBJ2-2; D call uncertain. The V gene's germline CDR1 is DFQATT and CDR2 SNEGSKA (reference sequence). This CDR3 comprises 15 residues. Trimming took 2 bases from V and 5 from J, leaving 15 bases between them. The CDR3 sequence: CSARSGYAETGELFF. The CDR3 nucleotides read TGCAGTGCTAGAAGTGGCTACGCCGAGACCGGGGAGCTGTTTTTT.